The 29 T cell receptor beta chains in this list originate from one sample, sequenced in a study of beta chain features in type 1 diabetes. Reverse transcription of all isolated RNA meant that expressed TCRB transcripts were sequenced. Profiling relied on immunoSEQ multiplex PCR, and the TCRdb table lists in-frame clones only, not all of them. The table has 160,000 or so clones, less than 9.5% seen once. Sequencing input: central memory CD4+ T cells from blood. The receptors come from a woman aged 18-30 years in good health.

This clone has a handful of counts. This rearrangement joins TRBV5-1 to TRBJ1-4, with D perhaps matching TRBD1 (6 bases). Trimming took off 3 bases at V and 7 bases at J, with 22 bases between the two ends. Per the germline V gene, CDR1 is SGHRS and CDR2 is YFSETQ. The CDR3 runs 17 residues. Here the CDR3 reads CASSWTANNLNGEKLFF. The CDR3 DNA is TGCGCCAGCAGCTGGACAGCCAACAACTTGAACGGTGAAAAACTGTTTTTT.

The chain's CDR3 is CASRRASGSAGELFF. The CDR3, as DNA: TGTGCCAGCAGGAGGGCTAGCGGGAGTGCCGGGGAGCTGTTTTTT. The chain recombines TRBV2 with TRBJ2-2, with 10 bases aligning to TRBD2. Germline loops: CDR1 SNHLY, CDR2 FYNNEI. The CDR3 sequence is 15 residues long. The V segment lost 6 bases and the J segment 6 bases; nucleotides outside the gene matches: 7.

A few counts support this clone. The chain has TRBV10-3 and TRBJ2-3, with TRBD2 matching over 9 bases. The junction had 3 bases not matched to a gene; V was cut back by 4 bases and J by 1 base. This CDR3 comprises 15 residues. CDR1 and CDR2 from the germline V gene are ENHRY and SYGVKD. In nucleotides, the CDR3 is TGTGCCATCAGTGCGACTAGCGGAGGCACAGATACGCAGTATTTT. This translates into CAISATSGGTDTQYF.

The count of this clone is one. The chain uses TRBV27 and TRBJ1-1, with D possibly matching TRBD1 (6 bases). V shed 5 bases and J shed 0 bases, with 16 bases lying between them. The V gene's germline CDR1 is MNHEY and CDR2 SMNVEV (reference sequence). The CDR3 contains 16 residues. The CDR3 loop reads CASSLRGGLMNTEAFF. CDR3 bases: TGTGCCAGCAGTCTCCGGGGGGGGCTTATGAACACTGAAGCTTTCTTT.

The chain couples TRBV30 to TRBJ2-5; the D gene is possibly TRBD1 (5 bases). The CDR3 spans 13 residues. Trimming took off 5 bases at V and 2 bases at J, with 12 bases between the two ends. Germline CDR1 is GTSNPN and CDR2 is SVGIG (reference sequence). In DNA, the CDR3 is TGTGCCTGGGCCCCGACAGCTCAAGAGACCCAGTACTTC. Encoded protein: CAWAPTAQETQYF.

The chain combines TRBV5-1 with TRBJ2-1; TRBD2 might be the D (5 bases). V was trimmed by 0 bases and J by 8 bases, leaving 15 bases between them. The CDR3 length is 15 residues. CDR1 and CDR2 (germline): SGHRS, YFSETQ. CDR3 amino acids: CASSLGGLGGDEQFF. The CDR3 coding sequence is TGCGCCAGCAGCTTGGGCGGACTTGGTGGTGATGAGCAGTTCTTC. The full variable domain, in which reference TRBV5-1 and TRBJ2-1 provide the parts outside the CDR3, is KAGVTQTPRYLIKTRGQQVTLSCSPISGHRSVSWYQQTPGQGLQFLFEYFSETQRNKGNFPGRFSGRQFSNSRSEMNVSTLELGDSALYLCASSLGGLGGDEQFFGPGTRLTVL.

The rearrangement joins TRBV7-9 to TRBJ2-7; weak D call: TRBD1 (5 bases). The CDR3 is made up of 11 amino acids. V was clipped by 6 bases and J by 6 bases, with 9 bases between them. Germline V gene sequence: CDR1 SEHNR, CDR2 FQNEAQ (reference sequence). The CDR3 DNA follows: TGTGCCAGCAGAGGGGCGAGCGAGCAGTACTTC. Protein: CASRGASEQYF.

This clone showed up just a few times. This chain joins TRBV29-1 and TRBJ2-2, with 12 positions matching TRBD2. Losses at the gene ends were 6 bases for V and 0 bases for J; bases not matched to a gene: 11. CDR3 length: 18 residues. Germline CDR1 reads SQVTM; CDR2 reads ANQGSEA. Written as DNA, the CDR3 is TGCAGCGTGGAGAGACGACTAGCGGGGGACACGAACACCGGGGAGCTGTTTTTT. Encoded protein: CSVERRLAGDTNTGELFF.

The chain recombines TRBV28 with TRBJ2-7; D gene ambiguous. Germline CDR1 and CDR2: MDHEN and SYDVKM. V was clipped by 8 bases and J by 0 bases, with 11 bases between them. The CDR3 spans 13 residues. Written as DNA, the CDR3 is TGTGCCAGCTCTTACAGTAGCTCCTACGAGCAGTACTTC. Amino acid sequence: CASSYSSSYEQYF.

In its sample, this clone was seen a few times. V and J are TRBV2 and TRBJ1-1; D gene ambiguous. The V end lost 6 bases, the J end lost 1 base, and 9 bases lay between the germline ends. The length of the CDR3 is 13 residues. Germline V CDR1 and CDR2: SNHLY, FYNNEI. CDR3 coding DNA: TGTGCCAGCAGCCCCCCCTGGAACACTGAAGCTTTCTTT. This encodes CASSPPWNTEAFF. Full variable domain (missing parts from reference TRBV2 and TRBJ1-1): EPEVTQTPSHQVTQMGQEVILRCVPISNHLYFYWYRQILGQKVEFLVSFYNNEISEKSEIFDDQFSVERPDGSNFTLKIRSTKLEDSAMYFCASSPPWNTEAFFGQGTRLTVV.

The rearrangement joins TRBV10-3 to TRBJ2-1; TRBD2 matches at 12 bases. The germline CDR1 and CDR2 sequences are ENHRY and SYGVKD. Trimming removed 5 bases from V and 0 bases from J; junction bases left unmatched: 2. The CDR3 covers 16 residues. The chain's CDR3 is CAISKTSGSSYNEQFF. For the CDR3, the DNA is TGTGCCATCAGTAAGACTAGCGGGAGCTCCTACAATGAGCAGTTCTTC.

This clone was counted only a few times. Sequence at one end of the junction differs from germline and may be a read error. J is TRBJ1-1 and V is TRBV5-4, with no clear D. There are 16 residues in the CDR3. CDR1 and CDR2 (germline): SGHNT, YYREEE (reference sequence). In DNA form, the CDR3 reads TGTGCCAGCAGCTTGGAAGCCCGGAGTATGAATACTGAAGCTTTCTTT. Translating it yields CASSLEARSMNTEAFF.

The genes are TRBV30 and TRBJ2-5, with 7 bases that match TRBD2. Germline CDR1 and CDR2: GTSNPN and SVGIG (reference sequence). This CDR3 region has 12 residues. J gave up 4 bases and V 7 bases, and 6 bases lay outside the gene matches. The CDR3 sequence: CASRGVAETQYF. CDR3 DNA: TGTGCCTCCCGGGGGGTGGCAGAGACCCAGTACTTC. Together with reference TRBV30 and TRBJ2-5, the CDR3 gives the full variable domain: SQTIHQWPATLVQPVGSPLSLECTVEGTSNPNLYWYRQAAGRGLQLLFYSVGIGQISSEVPQNLSASRPQDRQFILSSKKLLLSDSGFYLCASRGVAETQYFGPGTRLLVL.

Details on this clone: One end of the junction does not line up with germline, which may come from a read error. The CDR3 region has the DNA TGCGCCAGCAGCCAAGATCTGCAGGCCAACTATGGCTACACCTTC. This sequence encodes CASSQDLQANYGYTF. This chain connects TRBV7-2 to TRBJ1-2; D is undetermined. The germline CDR1 and CDR2 sequences are SGHTA and FQGNSA. This CDR3 region has 15 residues.

This clone appeared a few times. The CDR3 DNA is TGTGCCAGCAGTTATCAAGAGACCCAGTACTTC. It encodes CASSYQETQYF. The J gene is TRBJ2-5, the V gene TRBV2, with D unclear. CDR1 and CDR2 (germline): SNHLY, FYNNEI. With 5 bases removed from V and 2 bases from J, the gap between germline ends came to 3 bases. The CDR3 has 11 residues. Together with reference TRBV2 and TRBJ2-5, the CDR3 gives the full variable domain: EPEVTQTPSHQVTQMGQEVILRCVPISNHLYFYWYRQILGQKVEFLVSFYNNEISEKSEIFDDQFSVERPDGSNFTLKIRSTKLEDSAMYFCASSYQETQYFGPGTRLLVL.

V usage is TRBV20-1 and J usage is TRBJ1-2; TRBD1 is a possible D gene (5 bases). The CDR3 totals 11 residues. Trimming stripped 5 bases from V and 11 bases from J, with 15 bases between. Germline CDR1 reads DFQATT; CDR2 reads SNEGSKA (reference sequence). CDR3 DNA sequence: TGCAGTGCTGGGGGGGGAGGGCTATACACCTTC. The encoded protein is CSAGGGGLYTF.

This clone showed up many times. The chain has TRBV7-9 and TRBJ2-1, with 8 bases aligning to TRBD1. With V trimmed by 5 bases and J by 4 bases, 7 bases remained unmatched. The germline V gene has CDR1 SEHNR and CDR2 FQNEAQ (reference sequence). This CDR3 has 15 amino acids. The CDR3 reads CASSVWTGNYNEQFF. CDR3 nucleotide sequence: TGTGCCAGCAGCGTCTGGACAGGGAATTACAATGAGCAGTTCTTC.

This clone was seen ten or more times. V gene TRBV29-1 combines with J gene TRBJ2-7; D may be TRBD2 (5 bases). Between the trimmed V and J ends, which lost 0 bases and 5 bases, there was a span of 14 bases. The length of the CDR3 is 14 residues. Germline V lookup: CDR1 SQVTM, CDR2 ANQGSEA. This CDR3 is CSVEDPRRTNEQYF. The CDR3 DNA is TGCAGCGTTGAAGATCCCAGGAGGACGAACGAGCAGTACTTC.

This clone was found a few times. This chain uses TRBV11-3 with TRBJ2-1; 8 bases match TRBD1. CDR3 size: 15 residues. CDR1 and CDR2 (germline): SGHNT, YENEEA. V was clipped by 5 bases and J by 2 bases; unmatched bases: 5. The CDR3 DNA sequence: TGTGCCAGCAGCCCGATGGACAGGGCCTACAATGAGCAGTTCTTC. It encodes CASSPMDRAYNEQFF. Supplemented by reference TRBV11-3 and TRBJ2-1, the full variable domain reads EAGVVQSPRYKIIEKKQPVAFWCNPISGHNTLYWYLQNLGQGPELLIRYENEEAVDDSQLPKDRFSAERLKGVDSTLKIQPAELGDSAVYLCASSPMDRAYNEQFFGPGTRLTVL.

This rearrangement joins TRBV10-3 to TRBJ2-3; maybe TRBD1 (6 bases). The V gene's germline CDR1 is ENHRY and CDR2 SYGVKD. V lost 4 bases, J lost 3 bases, and 17 bases lay in between. The CDR3 is 16 residues long. CDR3 DNA sequence: TGTGCCATCAGTGCCCGCAGGGGAGTGGGGACAGATACGCAGTATTTT. The encoded protein is CAISARRGVGTDTQYF.

The rearrangement links TRBV7-9 to TRBJ2-2, with TRBD2 matching over 10 bases. V was clipped by 3 bases and J by 7 bases; unmatched bases: 8. The CDR3 covers 16 residues. Germline CDR1 and CDR2: SEHNR and FQNEAQ (reference sequence). This CDR3 is CASSFGAGGPGGELFF. The CDR3 DNA is TGTGCCAGCAGCTTCGGAGCGGGAGGGCCCGGCGGGGAGCTGTTTTTT.

This clone was seen a handful of times. The gene calls are TRBV5-4 and TRBJ1-1; 8 bases line up with TRBD1. This CDR3 spans 15 amino acids. Germline lookup yields CDR1 SGHNT and CDR2 YYREEE (reference sequence). Trimming at V came to 4 bases and at J to 1 base, leaving 6 bases not matched to a gene. The CDR3 region is CASSTRQGWNTEAFF. In DNA, the CDR3 is TGTGCCAGCAGCACTCGACAGGGGTGGAACACTGAAGCTTTCTTT. Looking up the rest from reference TRBV5-4 and TRBJ1-1 gives the full variable domain: ETGVTQSPTHLIKTRGQQVTLRCSSQSGHNTVSWYQQALGQGPQFIFQYYREEENGRGNFPPRFSGLQFPNYSSELNVNALELDDSALYLCASSTRQGWNTEAFFGQGTRLTVV.

V usage is TRBV2 and J usage is TRBJ2-1, with TRBD2 matching 9 bases. This CDR3 region has 13 residues. V gave up 2 bases and J gave up 15 bases; unmatched junction bases: 8. Germline V gives CDR1 SNHLY, CDR2 FYNNEI. In nucleotides, the CDR3 is TGTGCCAGCAGTGAATCCGAAAGGCGGGGGGGGTTCTTC. This codes for CASSESERRGGFF.

This clone was seen only a few times. V and J are TRBV5-6 and TRBJ2-3; maybe TRBD1 (6 bases). Germline loops: CDR1 SGHDT, CDR2 YYEEEE. V was clipped by 2 bases and J by 0 bases, with 13 bases between them. This CDR3 is built from 16 residues. The CDR3 region is CASSFYGGTSTDTQYF. CDR3 coding DNA: TGTGCCAGCAGCTTCTATGGGGGCACGAGCACAGATACGCAGTATTTT.

The sample holds a few counts of this clone. The chain couples TRBV19 to TRBJ2-1, with 9 bases aligning to TRBD2. The CDR3 extends over 15 amino acids. Germline CDR1 reads LNHDA; CDR2 reads SQIVND (reference sequence). V lost 0 bases to trimming and J lost 15 bases; unmatched junction nucleotides: 12. CDR3 nucleotides: TGTGCCAGTAGTATAGATCTCGGGACTAGCTTTCATCGGTTCTTC. Protein product: CASSIDLGTSFHRFF.

The chain has TRBV7-3 and TRBJ1-1, with 10 bases aligning to TRBD1. Germline CDR1 is SGHTA and CDR2 is FQGTGA. There are 15 residues in the CDR3. Germline trimming cut 1 base from V and 5 bases from J; bases unmatched to any gene: 4. The DNA for the CDR3 is TGTGCCAGCAGCTTAAGGACAGGGGGGGATACTGAAGCTTTCTTT. It translates to CASSLRTGGDTEAFF.

This sequence joins TRBV7-4 and TRBJ2-7; 8 bases map to TRBD2. CDR3 size: 19 residues. Per germline, CDR1 SGHVT and CDR2 SQSDAQ. J lost 6 bases, V lost 7 bases, and 26 bases had no gene match. The CDR3 here is CASTTPPTGTSRGLGEQYF. The CDR3 bases are TGTGCCAGCACAACTCCCCCTACCGGGACTAGTAGAGGGTTGGGCGAGCAGTACTTC.

A note on this clone: Other DNA sequences in this specimen translate into the identical CDR3. The rearrangement joins TRBV30 to TRBJ1-1, with no clear D. This CDR3 contains 12 residues. Germline CDR1 reads GTSNPN; CDR2 reads SVGIG (reference sequence). With 0 bases removed from V and 5 bases from J, the gap between germline ends came to 7 bases. CDR3 residues: CAWSVRGTEAFF. DNA of the CDR3: TGTGCCTGGAGTGTACGGGGAACTGAAGCTTTCTTT.

This clone was seen more than once but under ten times. CDR3 DNA sequence: TGTGCCAGCAGCCCAGGACAGGGGAACACCGGGGAGCTGTTTTTT. It translates to CASSPGQGNTGELFF. V and J are TRBV7-9 and TRBJ2-2, with 8 nucleotides matching TRBD1. The CDR3 extends over 15 amino acids. V was clipped by 5 bases and J by 1 base; unmatched bases: 3. Germline CDR1 reads SEHNR; CDR2 reads FQNEAQ (reference sequence).